The subject of this entry is one TCR beta chain. The specificity of this receptor is unknown. Since a much larger clone is just one base distant, this may be a read error. TCR cDNA was synthesized by 5'RACE template switching, through which a universal primer site and unique molecular identifiers were introduced. cDNA synthesis was primed from both the TCR alpha and TCR beta constant segments. Two PCR steps were used to amplify libraries, with sample barcodes and sequencing adapters being added in the second step. Sequencing of libraries was performed on Illumina HiSeq 2500 (2x100 bp) or NovaSeq (2x150 bp). In the authors' own workflow: MIGEC handled demultiplexing of reads and collapsing into UMI consensus sequences, while MiXCR performed V(D)J alignment. Vaccine-responding clonotypes were defined with edgeR using replicate PBMC samples, requiring FDR below 0.01 and a log2 fold change above 5 up to day 15. CD4 or CD8 identity was assigned to each bulk clonotype according to whether the clonotype was present at higher abundance in the sequenced CD4 repertoire or the sequenced CD8 repertoire. TCRdb reanalyzed the raw reads on its own, using fastp at Q25 for trimming and MiXCR for clone calling, and kept in-frame beta chains. For every CDR3 protein sequence, its rows merge into one entry that carries the most common genes and DNA. These V and J calls are TCRdb output, not the study's own analysis. Counted in this sample were around 65,000 distinct CDR3 sequences; about 6% of them appeared once. The top ten clonotypes cover about 2% of the sample.

In the paper's terms, the treatment or condition label means: live attenuated yellow fever vaccine strain. A standard Ficoll-Paque protocol was used to isolate PBMCs from peripheral blood. Dynabeads CD4 and CD8 positive selection kits were used to isolate the CD4 and CD8 T-cell fractions. TriZol was used to extract RNA from bulk PBMCs, from CD4 and CD8 fractions, and from dextramer-positive and dextramer-negative fractions. This sample stems from a study of T cells after yellow fever vaccination (dated by TCRdb to 2018 to 2020). For context, the study as a whole: The SMART-Seq v4 Ultra Low Input RNA kit was used to prepare libraries from fractions with low cell numbers. Two healthy male donors made up the cohort, one aged 18 to 30 years and the other aged 30 to 39 years. Blood samples were taken at several timepoints before and after primary and secondary immunization, and bulk PBMC replicates and cell subsets were isolated. Bulk TCR alpha and beta repertoires were sequenced longitudinally to track T-cell clones before and after primary and booster YFV17D yellow fever vaccination. Results and caveats for the whole study, not just this receptor: Computational filtering was required because FACS-sorted repertoires could contain abundant contaminating clonotypes from the bulk population. A small share of clonotypes was detected in both CD4 and CD8 compartments, with the overlap likely arising from convergent recombination. The study included only two donors, which limits how far the findings can be generalized. Compared with the primary T-cell response, the secondary T-cell response was weaker but faster, peaking on day 5 rather than day 15. After the booster, most clones that had expanded after primary vaccination were detected again (nearly 98% of CD4 and over 75% of CD8), suggesting broad maintenance of memory.

Counted from cysteine to phenylalanine, this CDR3 has 13 amino acids. The only DNA kept is the CDR3, 39 bases in frame from the first base. Reading the germline V gene (reference sequence) gives CDR1 LNHNV and CDR2 YYDKDF. Deletion took 5 bases off V and 5 bases off J, with a span of 11 bases between the germline ends. The receptor comes from a man aged 18 to 35 who received the YFV17D yellow fever vaccine. The sample was CD4+ T cells sorted from PBMCs, taken more than 14 days after the first yellow fever vaccination. The rearranged segments are TRBV15 and TRBJ2-3, with TRBD1 perhaps the D gene, on 5 matching bases. The CDR3 in this case is CATSGKGQDTQYF. The nucleotide sequence is TGTGCCACCAGCGGCAAGGGGCAAGATACGCAGTATTTT. Full variable domain (CDR3 extended with the reference TRBV15 and TRBJ2-3 proteins): DAMVIQNPRYQVTQFGKPVTLSCSQTLNHNVMYWYQQKSSQAPKLLFHYYDKDFNNEADTPDNFQSRRPNTSFCFLDIRSPGLGDTAMYLCATSGKGQDTQYFGPGTRLTVL.